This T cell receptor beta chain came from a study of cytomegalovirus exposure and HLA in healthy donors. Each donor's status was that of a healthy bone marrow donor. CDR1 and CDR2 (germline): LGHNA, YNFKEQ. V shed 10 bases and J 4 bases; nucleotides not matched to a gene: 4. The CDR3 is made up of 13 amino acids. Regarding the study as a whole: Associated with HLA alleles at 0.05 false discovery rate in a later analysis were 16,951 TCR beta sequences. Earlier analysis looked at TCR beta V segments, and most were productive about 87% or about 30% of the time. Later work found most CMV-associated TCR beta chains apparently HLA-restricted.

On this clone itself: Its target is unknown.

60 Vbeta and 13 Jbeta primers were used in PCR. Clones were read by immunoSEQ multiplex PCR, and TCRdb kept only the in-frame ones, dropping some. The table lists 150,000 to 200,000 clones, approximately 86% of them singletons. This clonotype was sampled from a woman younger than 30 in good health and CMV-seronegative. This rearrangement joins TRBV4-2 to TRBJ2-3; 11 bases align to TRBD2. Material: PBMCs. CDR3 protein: CATTSGGADTQYF. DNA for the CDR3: TGTGCCACCACTAGCGGGGGAGCAGATACGCAGTATTTT.